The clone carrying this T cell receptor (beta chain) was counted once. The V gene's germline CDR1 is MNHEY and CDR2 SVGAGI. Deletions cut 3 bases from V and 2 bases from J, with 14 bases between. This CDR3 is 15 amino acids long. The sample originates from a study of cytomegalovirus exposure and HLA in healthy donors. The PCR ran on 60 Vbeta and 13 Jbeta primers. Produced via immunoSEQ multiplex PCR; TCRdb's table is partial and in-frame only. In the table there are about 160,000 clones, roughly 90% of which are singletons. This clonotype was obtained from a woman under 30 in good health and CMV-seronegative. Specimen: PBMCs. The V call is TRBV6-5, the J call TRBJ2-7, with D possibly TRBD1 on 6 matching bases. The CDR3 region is CASSYGSGETYEQYF. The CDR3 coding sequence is TGTGCCAGCAGTTATGGTTCAGGGGAGACCTACGAGCAGTACTTC.